A selection of T cell receptor beta chains follows, all from one sample in a study of blood T cell repertoires in COVID-19. Data came from immunoSEQ multiplex PCR; TCRdb stores just in-frame clones and leaves some out. This sample yields approximately 200,000 clones, of which roughly four fifths are seen a single time; roughly 7% belongs to the top ten. The sequenced sample was peripheral blood. The receptors were sampled from an elderly woman with COVID-19, enrolled during active disease. CDR3s include the opening cysteine and the closing phenylalanine or tryptophan. Fields, in order: V gene, clone size, D gene, J gene, CDR3 protein, CDR3 DNA. D genes are given only for firm matches. For some rows the clone size is stated as once, few or many, or as a class when expanded; others skip it.

TRBV12-5	.	.	TRBJ2-2	CASGFRQTKNTGELFF	TGTGCTAGTGGTTTCAGACAGACAAAGAACACCGGGGAGCTGTTTTTT
TRBV5-8	.	TRBD1	TRBJ2-3	CASSPWGQQTDTQYF	TGTGCCAGCAGCCCCTGGGGACAGCAAACAGATACGCAGTATTTT
TRBV6-5	.	TRBD1	TRBJ1-2	CASREGTAANYGYTF	TGTGCCAGCAGGGAGGGGACAGCGGCTAACTATGGCTACACCTTC
TRBV6-5	.	.	TRBJ1-5	CASSSGAGNHQPQHF	TGTGCCAGCAGTTCTGGGGCGGGGAACCATCAGCCCCAGCATTTT
TRBV7-9	.	.	TRBJ2-3	CASSQAGTDTQYF	TGTGCCAGCAGCCAGGCCGGAACAGATACGCAGTATTTT
TRBV18	.	.	TRBJ1-5	CASSKGQLPVEPQHF	TGTGCCAGCTCAAAAGGACAGCTACCCGTTGAGCCCCAGCATTTT
TRBV7-3	.	.	TRBJ2-1	CASSLGGLADNEQFF	TGTGCCAGCAGCTTGGGGGGGCTAGCGGATAATGAGCAGTTCTTC
TRBV5-4	.	TRBD1	TRBJ2-3	CASSVQGVSSTDTQYF	TGTGCCAGCAGCGTCCAGGGGGTCAGTAGCACAGATACGCAGTATTTT
TRBV11-3	.	TRBD1	TRBJ2-1	CASSLSRAGGPNEQFF	TGTGCCAGCAGCTTATCAAGGGCAGGGGGCCCCAATGAGCAGTTCTTC
TRBV7-3	few	TRBD1	TRBJ1-1	CASSSGQEAFF	TGTGCCAGCAGCTCGGGACAGGAAGCTTTCTTT
TRBV6-5	.	TRBD1	TRBJ1-6	CASRPDRARSPLHF	TGTGCCAGCAGACCGGACAGGGCTCGTTCACCCCTCCACTTT
TRBV7-2	.	.	TRBJ1-3	CASSLGVGGNTIYF	TGTGCCAGCAGCTTAGGAGTCGGTGGAAACACCATATATTTT
TRBV5-1	once	.	TRBJ2-2	CASSLSGTGELFF	TGCGCCAGCAGCTTGTCGGGCACCGGGGAGCTGTTTTTT
TRBV12-3/TRBV12-4	.	.	TRBJ1-5	CASSPNPSQPQHF	TGTGCCAGCAGTCCCAACCCTAGTCAGCCCCAGCATTTT
TRBV21-1	.	.	TRBJ2-1	CATRLAGESYNEQFF	TGTGCCACCAGACTAGCGGGAGAGTCCTACAATGAGCAGTTCTTC
TRBV24-1	.	.	TRBJ2-5	CATSEHSAETQETQYF	TGTGCCACCAGTGAGCATTCGGCGGAAACACAAGAGACCCAGTACTTC
TRBV6-6	.	TRBD1	TRBJ2-7	CASRTGQGFYEQYF	TGTGCCAGCAGAACCGGACAGGGGTTCTACGAGCAGTACTTC
TRBV11-3	.	TRBD2	TRBJ2-1	CASSSEAGTNGNEQFF	TGTGCCAGCAGCTCAGAAGCGGGGACCAACGGCAATGAGCAGTTCTTC
TRBV28	.	.	TRBJ1-1	CASSPRTEAFF	TGTGCCAGCAGCCCCCGGACAGAAGCTTTCTTT
TRBV11-2	.	.	TRBJ1-6	CASSETDNSPLHF	TGTGCCAGCAGCGAGACAGATAATTCACCCCTCCACTTT
TRBV20-1	once	TRBD2	TRBJ2-7	CSVSGREYEQYF	TGCAGTGTTAGTGGGAGGGAATACGAGCAGTACTTC
TRBV29-1	.	TRBD2	TRBJ2-1	CSVEEGSGGSYNEQFF	TGCAGCGTTGAAGAAGGTAGCGGGGGGTCCTACAATGAGCAGTTCTTC
TRBV6-1	.	.	TRBJ2-3	CASSEQGLIADTQYF	TGTGCCAGCAGTGAACAGGGATTAATCGCAGATACGCAGTATTTT
TRBV7-8	.	TRBD1	TRBJ1-5	CASSPTGADQPQHF	TGTGCCAGCAGTCCCACAGGGGCGGATCAGCCCCAGCATTTT
TRBV2	.	.	TRBJ2-2	CASSRQGTGELFF	TGTGCCAGCAGCCGCCAGGGAACCGGGGAGCTGTTTTTT
TRBV19	few	.	TRBJ1-2	CASSIGQGDGYTF	TGTGCCAGTAGTATAGGGCAAGGGGATGGCTACACCTTC
TRBV10-2	few	TRBD1	TRBJ1-1	CASSESGTGVYTEAFF	TGCGCCAGCAGTGAGTCGGGGACAGGGGTGTACACTGAAGCTTTCTTT
TRBV2	.	TRBD2	TRBJ2-1	CASKGTRENEQFF	TGTGCCAGCAAGGGGACTAGAGAGAATGAGCAGTTCTTC
TRBV3-1/TRBV3-2	.	.	TRBJ2-7	CASSQRGGGGHSYEQYF	TGTGCCAGCAGCCAAAGGGGTGGCGGGGGCCATTCCTACGAGCAGTACTTC
TRBV24-1	.	.	TRBJ2-7	CATSAVGGEGPSF	TGTGCCACCAGTGCCGTCGGGGGAGAGGGGCCCTCGTTC
TRBV11-2	.	.	TRBJ2-3	CASRAAGRTTDTQYF	TGTGCCAGCAGGGCGGCCGGGAGAACTACAGATACGCAGTATTTT
TRBV2	many	.	TRBJ1-6	CASRATGSSYNSPLHF	TGTGCCAGCAGGGCAACAGGGAGCTCCTATAATTCACCCCTCCACTTT
TRBV9	.	.	TRBJ2-1	CASSLMLGQYNEQFF	TGTGCCAGCAGCCTGATGTTAGGACAGTACAATGAGCAGTTCTTC
TRBV18	.	.	TRBJ1-5	CASSKQGIRGPQGQPQHF	TGTGCCAGCTCAAAACAGGGTATTCGGGGCCCCCAGGGGCAGCCCCAGCATTTT
TRBV29-1	.	.	TRBJ1-1	CSGQVTEAFF	TGCAGCGGACAGGTAACTGAAGCTTTCTTT
TRBV29-1	.	.	TRBJ2-2	CSGGQQTGELFF	TGCAGCGGGGGCCAGCAGACTGGGGAGCTGTTTTTT
TRBV3-1/TRBV3-2	.	.	TRBJ2-7	CASSQGTRTYEQYF	TGTGCCAGCAGCCAAGGAACAAGGACATACGAGCAGTACTTC
TRBV10-3	.	.	TRBJ1-2	CAASPQGDPYGYTF	TGTGCCGCCAGCCCACAGGGTGACCCCTATGGCTACACCTTC
TRBV5-5	.	.	TRBJ2-3	CASSRTSFEGDTQYF	TGTGCCAGCAGCCGTACTAGTTTTGAAGGAGATACGCAGTATTTT
TRBV10-2	.	TRBD2	TRBJ2-2	CASRTGGPTNTGELFF	TGCGCCAGCAGGACGGGGGGTCCAACGAACACCGGGGAGCTGTTTTTT
TRBV6-6	.	.	TRBJ1-5	CASSYGRLEPQHF	TGTGCCAGCAGTTACGGTCGACTGGAGCCCCAGCATTTT
TRBV6-5	.	.	TRBJ2-1	CASRAGGLNEQFF	TGTGCCAGCAGGGCAGGGGGACTTAATGAGCAGTTCTTC
TRBV25-1	.	.	TRBJ1-4	CASSESPGKGEKLFF	TGTGCCAGCAGTGAATCTCCCGGAAAGGGGGAAAAACTGTTTTTT
TRBV7-2	.	.	TRBJ1-5	CASSLVGAGLYQPQHF	TGTGCCAGCAGCTTAGTGGGCGCTGGGTTGTATCAGCCCCAGCATTTT
TRBV11-2	.	.	TRBJ2-7	CASSPRTLLNEQYF	TGTGCCAGCAGCCCCCGGACACTTTTGAACGAGCAGTACTTC
TRBV6-5	.	.	TRBJ1-5	CASSYGAGGNQPQHF	TGTGCCAGCAGTTACGGGGCAGGCGGAAATCAGCCCCAGCATTTT
TRBV25-1	few	.	TRBJ1-2	CASSALSYGYTF	TGTGCCAGCAGTGCCCTTAGCTATGGCTACACCTTC
TRBV3-1/TRBV3-2	.	.	TRBJ2-7	CASSQDVEGRGREQYF	TGTGCCAGCAGCCAAGACGTCGAGGGTAGAGGTCGCGAGCAGTACTTC
TRBV6-5	.	.	TRBJ1-6	CASSYGAGFYSPLHF	TGTGCCAGCAGTTACGGGGCAGGGTTTTATTCACCCCTCCACTTT
TRBV6-5	.	.	TRBJ1-2	CASYSGGTTNYGYTF	TGTGCCAGCTACTCCGGGGGGACCACTAACTATGGCTACACCTTC